This TCR beta chain is drawn from a study of blood T cells in healthy people across ages (dated by TCRdb to between 2014 and 2017). With regard to the full study: Template switching captured roughly one uniquely barcoded TCR beta cDNA molecule per two T cells in model experiments. Two additional independent replicas of 1 million unique cDNA reads from the same blood draw were analyzed for two donors (one aged 18 to 30 and one aged 80 or older). The donors were split into four age groups: young (average around 15 years), middle-aged (around 37), aged (approximately 59) and long-lived (under 85). The study measured age-related changes in TCR beta repertoire diversity using deep sequencing normalized with unique cDNA molecular identifiers. To avoid experimental bias, donors of different ages were randomly spread across the sequencing lanes.

On this clonotype: This clone's antigen is unknown. Per-nucleotide qualities are absent, and no much larger clonotype sits a single base away.

Library prep was done by 5' RACE. TCRdb shows the sequencer as Illumina HiSeq 2500. A second PCR of roughly 7 to 11 cycles was performed with a sample-barcoded 5' primer and a J-beta primer mix. A template-switch 5' adaptor carrying 12 random nucleotides introduced a unique molecular identifier onto each TCR beta cDNA molecule. At least 2.5 million CDR3-containing paired-end reads were obtained from each sample. First-strand cDNA synthesis was performed from all RNA using the Mint cDNA synthesis kit, with priming by a TRBC-specific oligonucleotide. After uracil-DNA glycosylase treatment, a first 18-cycle PCR used universal primers M1SS and BC2_uni_R on all cDNA. The authors processed their data as follows. Normalization of each sample was performed by random selection of 1 million high-quality reads, each carrying a distinct molecular identifier. Reads sharing molecular identifiers were discarded rather than binned into consensus sequences. MiTCR, set to a Q25 quality threshold and the strictest error-elimination algorithm, was used for CDR3 identification, clonotype clustering and error correction. A nonparametric unseen species model with Euler transformation was used to estimate lower-bound total TCR beta diversity. The public sequencing data were trimmed at Q25 with fastp and processed into clonotypes with MiXCR by TCRdb, which kept only in-frame beta chains. One record per CDR3 amino acid sequence lists the most common genes and DNA. What appears here as the V and J calls and clone size reflects TCRdb's work, not the paper's. For this sample there are hundreds of thousands of distinct CDR3 sequences; 22% appear just once. The top ten clones comprise 22% of the sample.

From V the trimming removes 5 bases and from J it removes 5 bases, while the gene matches leave 13 bases of the junction unaccounted for. The CDR3 covers 18 residues, taking in both the cysteine and the phenylalanine. Left in the record is the CDR3 DNA by itself, 54 bases read in frame from the first base. The approximately 39 donors, aged roughly 6 to 95 years, were systemically healthy Caucasian individuals from Russia. About 9.6 milliliters of peripheral blood were collected from each donor into EDTA-treated Vacutainer tubes. PBMCs were isolated by Ficoll-Paque density-gradient centrifugation, with at least 7 million obtained per sample. Trizol reagent was used to extract total RNA from the PBMCs, yielding at least 6 micrograms per sample. For every donor, an aliquot of PBMCs went through flow cytometry to measure the percentages of naive CD45RAhigh/CD27high T cells. Overall results and qualifications from the work: Since profiling was done on bulk unsorted PBMCs, naive and antigen-experienced compartments could not be conclusively compared. Estimates of total diversity based on one million sequenced T cells were regarded as lower bounds and as underestimates. Observed TCR beta diversity per million T cells fell roughly linearly with age, and a significant reduction was already apparent by age approximately 41. Donor CMV infection status was unknown, potentially confounding age-related changes in expanded clonotypes. There was a strong correlation between observed TCR beta diversity and the percentage of naive T cells measured by flow cytometry. Compared with the aged group, the long-lived group had more naive CD4+ T cells, fewer expanded clones and increased TCR diversity, a pattern suggesting age selection.

Specimen: blood. This chain joins TRBV12-3 or TRBV12-4 to TRBJ2-1, and TRBD2 matches 12 of the central bases. The TCR was taken from a man aged 70 or older in good health. In nucleotides, the sequence is TGTGCCAGCAGTCCATACCATACGGGACTAGCGGGCAACAATGAGCAGTTCTTC. It translates as CASSPYHTGLAGNNEQFF.